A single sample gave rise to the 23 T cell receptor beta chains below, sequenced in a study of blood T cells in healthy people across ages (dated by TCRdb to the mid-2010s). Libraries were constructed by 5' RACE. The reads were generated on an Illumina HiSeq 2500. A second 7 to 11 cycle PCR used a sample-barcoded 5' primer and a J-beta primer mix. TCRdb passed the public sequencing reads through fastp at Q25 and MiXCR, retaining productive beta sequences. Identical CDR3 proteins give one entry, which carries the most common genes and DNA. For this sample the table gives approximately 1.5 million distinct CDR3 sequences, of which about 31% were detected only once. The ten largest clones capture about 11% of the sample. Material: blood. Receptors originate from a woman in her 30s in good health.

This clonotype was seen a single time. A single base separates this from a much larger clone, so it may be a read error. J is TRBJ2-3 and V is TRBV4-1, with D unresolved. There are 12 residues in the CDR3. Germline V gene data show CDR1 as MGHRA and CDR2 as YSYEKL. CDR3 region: CARSQDLDTQYF. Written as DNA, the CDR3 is TGCGCCCGCAGCCAAGATCTGGATACGCAGTATTTT.

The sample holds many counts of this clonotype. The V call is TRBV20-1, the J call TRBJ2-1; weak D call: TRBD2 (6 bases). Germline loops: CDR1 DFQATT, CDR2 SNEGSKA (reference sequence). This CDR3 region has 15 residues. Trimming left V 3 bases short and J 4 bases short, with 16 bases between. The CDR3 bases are TGCAGTGCTAGTCCCGGACGGGGAGGTTACAATGAGCAGTTCTTC. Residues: CSASPGRGGYNEQFF.

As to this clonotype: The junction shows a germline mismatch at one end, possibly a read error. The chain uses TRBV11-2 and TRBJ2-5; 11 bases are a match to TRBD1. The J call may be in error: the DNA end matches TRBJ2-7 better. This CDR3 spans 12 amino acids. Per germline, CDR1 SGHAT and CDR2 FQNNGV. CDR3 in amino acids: CVSGQGASEQYF. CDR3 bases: TGTGTCAGCGGACAGGGGGCCAGCGAGCAGTACTTC.

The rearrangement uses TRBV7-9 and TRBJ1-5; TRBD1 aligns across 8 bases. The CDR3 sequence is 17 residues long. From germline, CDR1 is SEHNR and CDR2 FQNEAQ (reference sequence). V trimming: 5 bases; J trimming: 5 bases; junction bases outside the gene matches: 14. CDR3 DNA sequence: TGTGCCAGCAGCCGACGGACAGGGTTGGAGGGCGATCAGCCCCAGCATTTT. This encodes CASSRRTGLEGDQPQHF.

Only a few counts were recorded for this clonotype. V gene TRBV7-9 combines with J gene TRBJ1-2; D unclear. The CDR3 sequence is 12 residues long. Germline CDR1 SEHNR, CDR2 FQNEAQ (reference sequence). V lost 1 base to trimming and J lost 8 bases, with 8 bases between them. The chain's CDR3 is CASSLGNLGYTF. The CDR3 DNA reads TGTGCCAGCAGCTTAGGGAACTTGGGCTACACCTTC.

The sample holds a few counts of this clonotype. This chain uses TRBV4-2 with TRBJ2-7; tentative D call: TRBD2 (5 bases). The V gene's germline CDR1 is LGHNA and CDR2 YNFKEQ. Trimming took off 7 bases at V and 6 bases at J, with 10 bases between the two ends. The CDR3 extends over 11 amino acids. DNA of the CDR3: TGTGCCAGCACGGCAGGAGGCGAGCAGTACTTC. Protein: CASTAGGEQYF.

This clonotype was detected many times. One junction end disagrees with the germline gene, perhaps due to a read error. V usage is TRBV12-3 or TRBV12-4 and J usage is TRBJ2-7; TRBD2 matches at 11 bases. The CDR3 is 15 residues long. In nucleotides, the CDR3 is TGTGCCAGCAGTCTAGCGGGGGGTGCCTCCTACGAGCAGTACTTC. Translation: CASSLAGGASYEQYF.

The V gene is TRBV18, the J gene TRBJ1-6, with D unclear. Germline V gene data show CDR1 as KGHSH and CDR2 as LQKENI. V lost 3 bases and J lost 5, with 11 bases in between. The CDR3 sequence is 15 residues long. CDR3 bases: TGTGCCAGCTCACCGCGGACGGAAAATAATTCACCCCTCCACTTT. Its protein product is CASSPRTENNSPLHF.

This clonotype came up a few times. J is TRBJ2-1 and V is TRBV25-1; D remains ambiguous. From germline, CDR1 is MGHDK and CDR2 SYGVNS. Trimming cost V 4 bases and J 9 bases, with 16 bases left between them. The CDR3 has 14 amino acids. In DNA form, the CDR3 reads TGTGCCAGCAGTGCCCCGGGCCTAGGGCGTGAGCAGTTCTTC. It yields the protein CASSAPGLGREQFF.

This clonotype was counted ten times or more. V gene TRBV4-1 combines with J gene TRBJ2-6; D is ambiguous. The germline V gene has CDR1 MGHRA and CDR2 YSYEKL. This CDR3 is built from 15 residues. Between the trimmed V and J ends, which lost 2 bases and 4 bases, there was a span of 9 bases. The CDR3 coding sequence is TGCGCCAGCAGCCAAACACCTACCGGGGCCAACGTCCTGACTTTC. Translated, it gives CASSQTPTGANVLTF.

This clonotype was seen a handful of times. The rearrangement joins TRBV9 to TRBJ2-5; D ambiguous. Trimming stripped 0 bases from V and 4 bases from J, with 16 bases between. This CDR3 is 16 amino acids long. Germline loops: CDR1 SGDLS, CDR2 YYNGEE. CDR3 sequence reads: CASSVAGGVGVETQYF. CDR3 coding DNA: TGTGCCAGCAGCGTAGCTGGTGGCGTAGGCGTAGAGACCCAGTACTTC.

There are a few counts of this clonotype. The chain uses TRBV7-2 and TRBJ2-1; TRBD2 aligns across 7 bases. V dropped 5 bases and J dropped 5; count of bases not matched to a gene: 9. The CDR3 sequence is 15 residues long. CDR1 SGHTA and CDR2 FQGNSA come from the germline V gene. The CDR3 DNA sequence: TGTGCCAGCAGCGCGATGAGCGGGACCCACAATGAGCAGTTCTTC. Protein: CASSAMSGTHNEQFF. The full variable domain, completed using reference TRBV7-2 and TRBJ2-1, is GAGVSQSPSNKVTEKGKDVELRCDPISGHTALYWYRQSLGQGLEFLIYFQGNSAPDKSGLPSDRFSAERTGGSVSTLTIQRTQQEDSAVYLCASSAMSGTHNEQFFGPGTRLTVL.

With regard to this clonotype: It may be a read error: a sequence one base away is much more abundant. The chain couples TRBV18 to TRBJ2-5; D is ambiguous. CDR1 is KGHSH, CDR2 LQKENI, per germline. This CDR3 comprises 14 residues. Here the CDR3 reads CANSPSSPQETQYF. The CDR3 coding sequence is TGTGCCAACTCACCAAGCAGCCCTCAAGAGACCCAGTACTTC.

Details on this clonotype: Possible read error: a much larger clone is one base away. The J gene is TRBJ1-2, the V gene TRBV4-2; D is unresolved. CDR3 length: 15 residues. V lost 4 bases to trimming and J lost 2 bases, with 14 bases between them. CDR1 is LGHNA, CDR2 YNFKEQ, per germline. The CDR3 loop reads CASSREGQMNYGYTF. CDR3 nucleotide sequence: TGTGCCAGCAGCCGCGAGGGTCAGATGAACTATGGCTACACCTTC.

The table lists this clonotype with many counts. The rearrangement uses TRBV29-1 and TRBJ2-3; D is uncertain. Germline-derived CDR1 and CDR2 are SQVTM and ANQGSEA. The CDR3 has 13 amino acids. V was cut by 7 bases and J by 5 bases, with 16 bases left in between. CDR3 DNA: TGCAGCGAGCAGACAACCTGGGGAGATACGCAGTATTTT. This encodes CSEQTTWGDTQYF.

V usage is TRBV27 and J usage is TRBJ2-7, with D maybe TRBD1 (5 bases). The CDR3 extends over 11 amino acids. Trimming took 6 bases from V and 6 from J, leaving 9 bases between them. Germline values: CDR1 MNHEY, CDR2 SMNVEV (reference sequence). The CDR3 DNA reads TGTGCCAGCAGAAGGGGTCTCGAGCAGTACTTC. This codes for CASRRGLEQYF.

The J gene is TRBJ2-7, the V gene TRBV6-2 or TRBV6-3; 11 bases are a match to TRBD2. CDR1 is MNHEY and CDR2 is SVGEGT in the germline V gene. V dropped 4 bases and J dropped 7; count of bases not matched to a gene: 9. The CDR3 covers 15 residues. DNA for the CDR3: TGTGCCAGCAGTTCCACGACTAGCGGGGCGGCAGAGCAGTACTTC. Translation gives CASSSTTSGAAEQYF.

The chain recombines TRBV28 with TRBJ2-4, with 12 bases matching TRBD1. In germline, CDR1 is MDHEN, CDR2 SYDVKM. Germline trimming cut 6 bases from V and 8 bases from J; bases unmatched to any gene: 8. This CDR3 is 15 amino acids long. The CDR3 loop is CASRTGQGASDIQYF. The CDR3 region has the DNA TGTGCCAGCAGGACGGGACAGGGGGCGTCCGACATTCAGTACTTC.

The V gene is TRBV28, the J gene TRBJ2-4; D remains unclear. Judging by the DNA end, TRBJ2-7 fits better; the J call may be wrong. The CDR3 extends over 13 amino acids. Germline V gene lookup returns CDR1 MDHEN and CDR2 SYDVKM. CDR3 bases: TGTGCCAGCAGTTTGGGCAACTCCTACGAGCAGTACGTC. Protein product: CASSLGNSYEQYV.

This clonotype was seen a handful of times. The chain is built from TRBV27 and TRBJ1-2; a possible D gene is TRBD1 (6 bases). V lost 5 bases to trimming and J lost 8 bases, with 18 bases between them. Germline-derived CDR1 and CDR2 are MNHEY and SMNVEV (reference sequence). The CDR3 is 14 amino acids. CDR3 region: CASSPWGQGEGYTF. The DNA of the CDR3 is TGTGCCAGCAGTCCGTGGGGGCAGGGCGAAGGCTACACCTTC.

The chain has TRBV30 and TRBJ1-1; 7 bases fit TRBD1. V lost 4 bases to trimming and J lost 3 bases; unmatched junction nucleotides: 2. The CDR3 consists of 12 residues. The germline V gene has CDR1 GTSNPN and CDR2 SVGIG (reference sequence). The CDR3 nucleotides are TGTGCCTGGAATCAGGGGGACACTGAAGCTTTCTTT. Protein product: CAWNQGDTEAFF. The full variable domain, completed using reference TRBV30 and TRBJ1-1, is SQTIHQWPATLVQPVGSPLSLECTVEGTSNPNLYWYRQAAGRGLQLLFYSVGIGQISSEVPQNLSASRPQDRQFILSSKKLLLSDSGFYLCAWNQGDTEAFFGQGTRLTVV.

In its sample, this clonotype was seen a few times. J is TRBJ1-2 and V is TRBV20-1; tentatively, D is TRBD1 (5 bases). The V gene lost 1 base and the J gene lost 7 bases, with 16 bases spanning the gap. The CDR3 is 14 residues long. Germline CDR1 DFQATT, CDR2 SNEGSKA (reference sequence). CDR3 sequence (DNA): TGCAGTGCTAGAGTGATAACAGGTTTAGGTGGCTACACCTTC. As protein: CSARVITGLGGYTF.

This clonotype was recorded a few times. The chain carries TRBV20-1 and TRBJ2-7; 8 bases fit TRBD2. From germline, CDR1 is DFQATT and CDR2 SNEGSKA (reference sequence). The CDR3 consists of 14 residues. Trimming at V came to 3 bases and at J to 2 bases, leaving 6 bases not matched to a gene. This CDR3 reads CSASKTSGTYEQYF. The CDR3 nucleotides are TGCAGTGCTAGTAAAACTAGCGGAACCTACGAGCAGTACTTC.